This T cell receptor (beta chain) stems from a study of T cell responses to AZD1222 COVID-19 vaccine. V lost 7 bases and J 2 bases, leaving 14 bases between the germline ends. Per the germline V gene, CDR1 is SNHLY and CDR2 is FYNNEI. The CDR3 has 15 amino acids. Study outcomes and limitations: Spike-specific TCR breadth and depth rose after two AZD1222 doses. Donors skewed white British and female; clonal diversity was possibly underestimated.

Details on this clone: Its antigen is currently unknown.

Sequencing used immunoSEQ multiplex PCR; TCRdb keeps in-frame clones, though not all of them. Of 180,000 or so clones in the sample, about 95% were seen once. The source of this sequence is an adult in good health. The gene calls are TRBV2 and TRBJ1-4; the D is unclear. The sequencing used peripheral blood, collected on day 0 of AZD1222 vaccination. Here the CDR3 reads CASNPGLATNEKLFF. The CDR3 region has the DNA TGTGCCAGCAACCCCGGACTGGCGACTAATGAAAAACTGTTTTTT. The whole variable domain, filled in from reference TRBV2 and TRBJ1-4, reads EPEVTQTPSHQVTQMGQEVILRCVPISNHLYFYWYRQILGQKVEFLVSFYNNEISEKSEIFDDQFSVERPDGSNFTLKIRSTKLEDSAMYFCASNPGLATNEKLFFGSGTQLSVL.